The 20 T cell receptor beta chains below come from one sample, sequenced in a study of tumor-infiltrating lymphocytes in primary liver carcinoma. Total RNA amounting to approximately 460 ng was the source from which TCR beta cDNA was made with a constant-region primer. Each TCR beta library was derived from three nested multiplex PCR rounds that employed slightly modified ARM-PCR. The first two PCR rounds used TRBV1-TRBV30 forward primers with a C-beta reverse primer, roughly 10 cycles each. TCRdb re-analysed the multiplex PCR reads in MiXCR, keeping a single row per CDR3 protein. The sample lists under 200,000 distinct CDR3 sequences, about 61% occurring once. Alongside blood RNA obtained from unsorted whole blood, germline DNA was also extracted. The sequencing sample was made of peripheral blood. Receptors were obtained from a woman aged 55-70 years with primary liver carcinoma and hepatitis B virus infection.

The chain has TRBV10-2 and TRBJ2-2; D might be TRBD1 (5 bases). This CDR3 comprises 14 residues. V was pared by 7 bases and J by 2 bases, with 11 bases between. Germline loops: CDR1 WSHSY, CDR2 SAAADI. The CDR3 DNA sequence: TGCGCCAGCAATGACTGGGGCAACACCGGGGAGCTGTTTTTT. It translates to CASNDWGNTGELFF.

The table lists this clonotype with many counts. The V call is TRBV6-5, the J call TRBJ2-6; the match to TRBD2 covers 9 bases. J gave up 0 bases and V 6 bases, and 27 bases lay outside the gene matches. Germline V gives CDR1 MNHEY, CDR2 SVGAGI. This CDR3 spans 24 amino acids. The CDR3 protein is CASRPHPLAGYLPPSISGANVLTF. The CDR3 DNA sequence: TGTGCCAGCAGACCCCACCCCCTAGCGGGATACCTTCCCCCTTCCATCTCTGGGGCCAACGTCCTGACTTTC.

By its share, this clonotype is medium-sized. The V gene is TRBV11-2, the J gene TRBJ2-5; the D is unclear. The CDR3 is made up of 14 amino acids. V was cut by 2 bases and J by 5 bases, with 12 bases left in between. Germline V CDR1 and CDR2: SGHAT, FQNNGV. In DNA, the CDR3 is TGTGCCAGCAGCTTACCAAACTTAGGGGAGACCCAGTACTTC. The encoded protein is CASSLPNLGETQYF.

This clonotype was counted ten times or more. The chain is built from TRBV11-2 and TRBJ2-5; D gene ambiguous. V lost 3 bases and J lost 4, with 9 bases in between. The germline V gene has CDR1 SGHAT and CDR2 FQNNGV. The CDR3 has 13 residues. In nucleotides, the CDR3 is TGTGCCAGCAGCTTGTCCCTCCGAGAGACCCAGTACTTC. This translates into CASSLSLRETQYF.

This clonotype has a count of ten or more. V usage is TRBV12-2 and J usage is TRBJ2-7; the D segment call TRBD1 is taken from the table without a DNA check. TRBV12-2 is shown as a pseudogene. The length of the CDR3 is 12 residues. In nucleotides, the CDR3 is TGTGCAAGTCGCGGGGACCGCTACGAGCAGTACTTC. Translated: CASRGDRYEQYF.

With respect to this clonotype: Its ends do not fully match the called genes, so a read error is possible. V usage is TRBV11-2 and J usage is TRBJ2-5; 10 nucleotides align to TRBD2. CDR1 SGHAT and CDR2 FQNNGV come from the germline V gene. CDR3 length: 16 amino acids. CDR3 DNA: TGTGCCAGCAACTTAGGTATCAGGACTAGCGGAGAGACCCAGTACTTC. Translation gives CASNLGIRTSGETQYF.

The genes are TRBV10-2 and TRBJ2-7, with TRBD2 as a possible D gene (6 bases). V was cut by 10 bases and J by 2 bases, with 33 bases left in between. This CDR3 has 19 amino acids. Germline CDR1 WSHSY, CDR2 SAAADI. This CDR3 is CANTPWGSGRNGATYEQYF. In DNA form, the CDR3 reads TGCGCCAACACTCCTTGGGGTAGTGGGAGGAACGGGGCGACCTACGAGCAGTACTTC.

Note on this clonotype: One end of the junction fails to match germline, which may point to a read error. The V and J genes are TRBV2 and TRBJ2-2; D not resolved. The length of the CDR3 is 15 residues. Germline-derived CDR1 and CDR2 are SNHLY and FYNNEI. The CDR3 loop reads CTSSDEQGNAGELFF. CDR3 coding DNA: TGTACCAGCAGTGACGAGCAAGGGAATGCCGGGGAGCTGTTTTTT. The entire variable domain, with the rest obtained from reference TRBV2 and TRBJ2-2, is as follows: EPEVTQTPSHQVTQMGQEVILRCVPISNHLYFYWYRQILGQKVEFLVSFYNNEISEKSEIFDDQFSVERPDGSNFTLKIRSTKLEDSAMYFCTSSDEQGNAGELFFGEGSRLTVL.

A few counts support this clonotype. At one boundary the junction diverges from the germline segment, which might be a read error. The V and J genes are TRBV5-5 and TRBJ2-7; 9 nucleotides line up with TRBD2. This CDR3 spans 16 amino acids. The germline V gene has CDR1 SGHKS and CDR2 YYEKEE (reference sequence). Here the CDR3 DNA reads TGTGCCAGCAGCCTCACTCAAGGGACTAGCTCCCACGAGCAGTACTTC. It yields the protein CASSLTQGTSSHEQYF.

To note about this clonotype: At one boundary the junction diverges from the germline segment, which might be a read error. The genes are TRBV28 and TRBJ2-6; 11 bases match TRBD2. The CDR3 spans 17 residues. Germline values: CDR1 MDHEN, CDR2 SYDVKM. CDR3 nucleotide sequence: TGTGCCAGCAGTTTGGTTAGCGGGAGGGCTGGGGCCAACGTCATGACTTTC. It codes for CASSLVSGRAGANVMTF. The entire variable domain, with the rest obtained from reference TRBV28 and TRBJ2-6, is as follows: DVKVTQSSRYLVKRTGEKVFLECVQDMDHENMFWYRQDPGLGLRLIYFSYDVKMKEKGDIPEGYSVSREKKERFSLILESASTNQTSMYLCASSLVSGRAGANVMTFGAGSRLTVL.

This clonotype was counted at least ten times. The rearrangement joins TRBV6-5 to TRBJ2-3; 9 positions match TRBD2. The germline V gene has CDR1 MNHEY and CDR2 SVGAGI. CDR3 length equals 15 residues. J gave up 3 bases and V 6 bases, and 7 bases lay outside the gene matches. The CDR3 DNA reads TGTGCCAGCAGGTTGAGCGGGAGGATTACAGATACGCAGTATTTT. Its protein is CASRLSGRITDTQYF.

Comment on this clonotype: A read error may be the cause here, since a much bigger clone is one base away. The genes are TRBV12-3 or TRBV12-4 and TRBJ1-6, with D possibly being TRBD1 (6 bases). CDR3 length: 14 residues. The CDR3 spells CASTPTGYNSSLHF. DNA for the CDR3: TGTGCCAGCACCCCGACAGGTTATAATTCATCCCTCCACTTT.

As concerns this clonotype: One end of the junction does not line up with germline, which may come from a read error. This chain connects TRBV12-3 or TRBV12-4 to TRBJ1-1; no clear D gene. This CDR3 region has 15 residues. CDR3 DNA sequence: TGTGCCAGCAGTAAGATGTACCCCGGGAGCACTGGAGCTTTCTTT. This sequence encodes CASSKMYPGSTGAFF.

This sequence joins TRBV5-6 and TRBJ2-1, with 13 bases fitting TRBD2. This CDR3 is 17 amino acids long. CDR1 SGHDT and CDR2 YYEEEE come from the germline V gene. The V segment lost 4 bases and the J segment 6 bases; nucleotides outside the gene matches: 10. The CDR3 nucleotides read TGTGCCAGCAGCCCCTTTAAGGGACTAGCGGGATGCAATGAGCAGTTCTTC. Protein product: CASSPFKGLAGCNEQFF.

This chain connects TRBV7-8 to TRBJ2-5, with 12 nucleotides matching TRBD2. CDR3 length: 18 amino acids. The ends lost 4 bases at V and 5 bases at J; junction bases unmatched: 14. Per the germline V gene, CDR1 is SGHVS and CDR2 is FQNEAQ. The CDR3: CASSYGRIGLAGPETQYF. CDR3 coding DNA: TGTGCCAGCAGCTATGGGCGAATAGGACTAGCGGGACCGGAGACCCAGTACTTC.

On this clonotype: The CDR3 ends on some other residue instead of the conserved phenylalanine or tryptophan, so this is likely a read error. The genes are TRBV11-2 and TRBJ2-1; D perhaps matches TRBD2 (7 bases). Germline loops: CDR1 SGHAT, CDR2 FQNNGV. This CDR3 is 16 amino acids long. This CDR3 reads CVSSLDQGTNYNEQFI. CDR3 in DNA: TGTGTCAGCAGCTTAGATCAGGGGACTAACTACAATGAGCAGTTCATC.

On this clonotype: The junction does not match germline at one end; this may be a read error. The J gene is TRBJ1-5, the V gene TRBV12-3 or TRBV12-4; D unresolved. The length of the CDR3 is 16 residues. CDR3 DNA sequence: TGTGCCAGCAGTTTAGGTCCGGTAGGCAGCAATCAGTCCCAGCATTTT. This encodes CASSLGPVGSNQSQHF.

This clonotype was seen many times. This chain links TRBV4-1 with TRBJ2-7; 9 bases are a match to TRBD2. V was clipped by 0 bases and J by 6 bases; unmatched bases: 9. Germline loops: CDR1 MGHRA, CDR2 YSYEKL. CDR3 length equals 16 residues. CDR3 protein: CASSQDRAGGLLEQYF. CDR3 DNA sequence: TGCGCCAGCAGCCAAGATCGGGCGGGAGGGCTCCTCGAGCAGTACTTC.

As concerns this clonotype: Relative to the germline gene, one junction end is altered; a read error may explain this. The chain links TRBV2 to TRBJ2-1; D unclear. CDR1 is SNHLY, CDR2 FYNNEI, per germline. This CDR3 contains 11 residues. This CDR3 is CASSESVTTCF. CDR3 in DNA: TGTGCCAGCAGTGAGTCTGTAACTACTTGTTTC.

With respect to this clonotype: One end of the junction fails to match germline, which may point to a read error. The V gene is TRBV11-2, the J gene TRBJ2-3, with D possibly TRBD1 on 5 matching bases. The length of the CDR3 is 13 residues. Germline CDR1 and CDR2: SGHAT and FQNNGV. CDR3 in amino acids: CASSGALTDTQYF. The CDR3 nucleotides are TGTGCCAGCAGCGGGGCCCTCACAGATACACAGTATTTT.